The 16 T cell receptor beta chains below all came from one sample that was sequenced in a study of control samples from healthy donors and cancer patients (dated by TCRdb to about 2020). Preparation of the library involved the immunoSEQ multiplex PCR assay. TCRdb carries this immuneACCESS record with in-frame sequences only. Its versions omit some clonotypes, under half of them owing to an unresolved V gene in the studies checked, with the rest unexplained. The sample data list 85,000 to 90,000 clones, and about 88% of these were observed just once. The top ten clonotypes cover 9.5% to 10% of the sample. Material for sequencing was PBMCs. The receptor source for this set is a woman aged 50 to 60 with colorectal cancer.

This clone has just a few counts. The chain carries TRBV7-2 and TRBJ1-2; D unclear. The germline V gene has CDR1 SGHTA and CDR2 FQGNSA. This CDR3 spans 15 amino acids. V lost 1 base, J lost 6 bases, and 15 bases lay in between. The CDR3 nucleotides are TGTGCCAGCAGCTTAGAGTTCCGGGGTTTGCATGGCTACACCTTC. Protein sequence: CASSLEFRGLHGYTF.

This chain joins TRBV7-2 and TRBJ1-1, with D perhaps matching TRBD1 (6 bases). From germline, CDR1 is SGHTA and CDR2 FQGNSA. The CDR3 has 11 residues. V lost 1 base and J lost 11, with 8 bases in between. Written as DNA, the CDR3 is TGTGCCAGCAGCTTAGAGGGGGATGCTTTCTTT. This sequence encodes CASSLEGDAFF.

The chain carries TRBV18 and TRBJ1-5, with D uncertain. The CDR3 runs to 15 residues. CDR1 is KGHSH and CDR2 is LQKENI in the germline V gene. Trimming pared 1 base from V and 7 bases from J, leaving 14 bases between. As DNA, the CDR3 is TGTGCCAGCTCACCACTGCCGGGGAGGGCCCAGCCCCAGCATTTT. This translates into CASSPLPGRAQPQHF.

The chain links TRBV3-1 (or the pseudogene TRBV3-2) to TRBJ2-7; 10 nucleotides align to TRBD2. The germline V gene encodes CDR1 LGHDT and CDR2 YNNKEL (reference sequence). The CDR3 has 17 amino acids. The V gene end was trimmed by 5 bases and the J gene end by 7 bases; junction bases not matched to a gene: 17. CDR3 loop: CASSEQVPSAGGREQYV. CDR3 nucleotides: TGTGCCAGCAGCGAGCAAGTTCCCTCAGCGGGGGGGCGAGAGCAGTACGTC.

The rearrangement links TRBV9 to TRBJ2-2; D call uncertain. Deletions cut 0 bases from V and 3 bases from J, with 3 bases between. Germline-derived CDR1 and CDR2 are SGDLS and YYNGEE. The CDR3 spans 13 residues. The CDR3 DNA reads as TGTGCCAGCAGCGTAGTATACACCGGGGAGCTGTTTTTT. It yields the protein CASSVVYTGELFF.

The chain couples TRBV4-3 to TRBJ2-3; the D gene is possibly TRBD1 (6 bases). CDR1 and CDR2 (germline): LGHNA, YSLEER. This CDR3 comprises 15 residues. Between the trimmed V and J ends, which lost 0 bases and 3 bases, there was a span of 10 bases. CDR3 nucleotide sequence: TGCGCCAGCAGCCAAGATCTCAGGGGAACAGATACGCAGTATTTT. It yields the protein CASSQDLRGTDTQYF.

The chain recombines TRBV4-3 with TRBJ2-5; D ambiguous. Trimming took 0 bases from V and 6 from J, leaving 11 bases between them. The CDR3 runs to 14 residues. Germline CDR1 LGHNA, CDR2 YSLEER. This CDR3 is CASSQEVGLKTQYF. CDR3 in DNA: TGCGCCAGCAGCCAAGAGGTGGGATTGAAGACCCAGTACTTC.

The chain carries TRBV5-5 and TRBJ1-6, with D possibly matching TRBD1 (5 bases). CDR1 is SGHKS and CDR2 is YYEKEE in the germline V gene (reference sequence). The CDR3 totals 13 residues. The V end was cut by 4 bases, the J end by 5 bases, with 7 bases between. In DNA form, the CDR3 reads TGTGCCAGCAGCGTGACAGATAATTCACCCCTCCACTTT. This gives the protein CASSVTDNSPLHF.

The chain uses TRBV7-9 and TRBJ2-2; D perhaps matches TRBD2 (5 bases). V lost 5 bases to trimming and J lost 1 base, with 17 bases between them. Germline values: CDR1 SEHNR, CDR2 FQNEAQ (reference sequence). This CDR3 is 17 amino acids long. The CDR3 sequence is CASSLPRLALNTGELFF. The CDR3 DNA reads as TGTGCCAGCAGCCTCCCCAGGCTAGCCCTGAACACCGGGGAGCTGTTTTTT.

This chain joins TRBV7-7 and TRBJ2-3, with D perhaps matching TRBD1 (6 bases). V was clipped by 5 bases and J by 1 base, with 10 bases between them. Germline CDR1 is SSHAT and CDR2 is FNYEAQ (reference sequence). CDR3 size: 14 residues. CDR3 sequence (DNA): TGTGCCAGCAGCCCCAACAGGGGCACAGATACGCAGTATTTT. This gives the protein CASSPNRGTDTQYF. Based on the CDR3 plus reference TRBV7-7 and TRBJ2-3, the full variable domain is GAGVSQSPRYKVTKRGQDVTLRCDPISSHATLYWYQQALGQGPEFLTYFNYEAQPDKSGLPSDRFSAERPEGSISTLTIQRTEQRDSAMYRCASSPNRGTDTQYFGPGTRLTVL.

The rearrangement uses TRBV24-1 and TRBJ2-7; 8 bases align to TRBD1. The CDR3 runs 14 residues. J gave up 9 bases and V 4 bases, and 10 bases lay outside the gene matches. The V gene's germline CDR1 is KGHDR and CDR2 SFDVKD. The CDR3 DNA follows: TGTGCCACCAGTGACCGTCAAGGGCAGGGGGCGCAGTACGTC. This sequence encodes CATSDRQGQGAQYV.

This chain links TRBV12-3 or TRBV12-4 with TRBJ1-1; no reliable D call. The CDR3 covers 13 residues. Between the trimmed V and J ends, which lost 6 bases and 3 bases, there was a span of 11 bases. CDR3 DNA: TGTGCCAGCAGCGCTATGCGAGACACTGAAGCTTTCTTT. It translates to CASSAMRDTEAFF.

The chain has TRBV19 and TRBJ2-1; D is possibly TRBD1 (5 bases). CDR1 is LNHDA, CDR2 SQIVND, per germline (reference sequence). Trimming cost V 3 bases and J 0 bases, with 9 bases left between them. CDR3 size: 15 residues. The CDR3 DNA sequence: TGTGCCAGTAGTATTCAGGGAAGCTCCTACAATGAGCAGTTCTTC. Translation: CASSIQGSSYNEQFF.

This chain links TRBV27 with TRBJ2-2; D is perhaps TRBD1 or TRBD2 (6 bases each). The V end was cut by 5 bases, the J end by 6 bases, with 25 bases between. The germline V gene has CDR1 MNHEY and CDR2 SMNVEV (reference sequence). The CDR3 extends over 18 amino acids. CDR3 nucleotide sequence: TGTGCCAGCAGTACAAGGAGGGTCGTGACTAGGGGGGCCGGGGAGCTGTTTTTT. This sequence encodes CASSTRRVVTRGAGELFF.

The chain recombines TRBV28 with TRBJ1-4, with a tentative D call TRBD1 (5 bases). Germline V gene data show CDR1 as MDHEN and CDR2 as SYDVKM. Trimming cost V 3 bases and J 3 bases, with 26 bases left between them. The CDR3 has 20 residues. CDR3 sequence: CASSFVGPGLVTEANEKLFF. CDR3 nucleotide sequence: TGTGCCAGCAGTTTTGTGGGGCCTGGGTTGGTCACGGAGGCTAATGAAAAACTGTTTTTT. Complete variable domain (other parts from reference TRBV28 and TRBJ1-4): DVKVTQSSRYLVKRTGEKVFLECVQDMDHENMFWYRQDPGLGLRLIYFSYDVKMKEKGDIPEGYSVSREKKERFSLILESASTNQTSMYLCASSFVGPGLVTEANEKLFFGSGTQLSVL.

The V call is TRBV3-1 (or the pseudogene TRBV3-2), the J call TRBJ2-2, with 8 nucleotides matching TRBD1. This CDR3 is 16 amino acids long. Germline CDR1 reads LGHDT; CDR2 reads YNNKEL (reference sequence). V trimming: 4 bases; J trimming: 4 bases; junction bases outside the gene matches: 8. CDR3 sequence reads: CASSPVGQGGTGELFF. In nucleotides, the CDR3 is TGTGCCAGCAGCCCCGTAGGACAGGGCGGCACCGGGGAGCTGTTTTTT.